Listed below are T cell receptor beta chains from one sample, sequenced in a study of blood T cell repertoires in COVID-19. Sequencing used immunoSEQ multiplex PCR; TCRdb keeps in-frame clones, though not all of them. The data show nearly 350,000 clones, with around four fifths seen just once and 2.5% to 3.5% held by the top ten. The specimen sequenced was peripheral blood. The receptors stem from a man younger than 45 with active or convalescent COVID-19. The CDR3 runs from the conserved cysteine through the conserved F or W. A D gene is named only where the DNA matches it firmly. Part of the rows lack a size; the others show once, few, many or a class for expanded clones.

clone_size	v_call	d_call	j_call	cdr3_nt	cdr3_aa
NA	TRBV7-2	TRBD1	TRBJ2-5	TGTGCCAGCAGCTTATGGGGACAGGGGGGGGAGACCCAGTACTTC	CASSLWGQGGETQYF
NA	TRBV6-6	NA	TRBJ1-2	TGTGCCACCCAACCCGGGGGTGGCAACTATGGCTACACCTTC	CATQPGGGNYGYTF
NA	TRBV28	NA	TRBJ1-6	TGTGCCAACGGGGAGGGCGGGCCTTCCGGGAATTCACCCCTCCACTTT	CANGEGGPSGNSPLHF
NA	TRBV6-5	TRBD1	TRBJ1-1	TGTGCCAGCAGCAAAATGGACAGGGCGAACACTGAAGCTTTCTTT	CASSKMDRANTEAFF
NA	TRBV2	NA	TRBJ2-1	TGTGCCAGCAGTGAACCCACCGGGGGTTTGGGGGAGCAGTTCTTC	CASSEPTGGLGEQFF
NA	TRBV18	NA	TRBJ2-2	TGTGCCAGCTCACTCCGCGGGCCGAACACCGGGGAGCTGTTTTTT	CASSLRGPNTGELFF
NA	TRBV11-2	TRBD1	TRBJ2-4	TGTGCCAGCAGCCCCAGGGGGTCGGGGACCAAAAACATTCAGTACTTC	CASSPRGSGTKNIQYF
NA	TRBV19	TRBD2	TRBJ2-1	TGTGCCAGTAGTGTCTCACTAGCGGGAAGGTACAATGAGCAGTTCTTC	CASSVSLAGRYNEQFF
few	TRBV4-3	NA	TRBJ2-2	TGCGCCAGCAGCCAAGATTTCACCCGGGGTTACTCGAACACCGGGGAGCTGTTTTTT	CASSQDFTRGYSNTGELFF
NA	TRBV5-1	NA	TRBJ2-5	TGCGCCAGCAGCTTGAGCCCCCTCCACCGAACAGAGACCCAGTACTTC	CASSLSPLHRTETQYF
NA	TRBV5-1	NA	TRBJ2-7	TGCGCCAGCAGCTTCCTAGCAGTGGGTTCCTACGAGCAGTACTTC	CASSFLAVGSYEQYF
once	TRBV30	NA	TRBJ1-2	TGTGCCACTCTACCCGTCGTTCTCGCGGGGGGAAACTATGGCTACACCTTC	CATLPVVLAGGNYGYTF
NA	TRBV7-2	NA	TRBJ1-5	TGTGCCAGCAGCTTAGATCGGGAGGATCAGCCCCAGCATTTT	CASSLDREDQPQHF
NA	TRBV4-1	NA	TRBJ2-2	TGCGCCAGCAGCCGCGCTGTGACAGAGAACACCGGGGAGCTGTTTTTT	CASSRAVTENTGELFF
NA	TRBV21-1	NA	TRBJ1-1	TGTGCCAGCAGCCAAGGGGGGGGCACCGCGAACACTGAAGCTTTCTTT	CASSQGGGTANTEAFF
once	TRBV5-1	TRBD1	TRBJ1-5	TGCGCCAGCAGCCCCGGACAGGCGTTAAATCAGCCCCAGCATTTT	CASSPGQALNQPQHF
NA	TRBV5-4	TRBD2	TRBJ2-3	TGTGCCAGCAGCCGGACTAGCGGGAGCACAGATACGCAGTATTTT	CASSRTSGSTDTQYF
NA	TRBV2	TRBD1	TRBJ2-3	TGTGCCAGCGAAGAAAGGGGGCAGAGCACAGATACGCAGTATTTT	CASEERGQSTDTQYF
NA	TRBV6-5	NA	TRBJ2-1	TGTGCCAGCAACCCCGGCGGTTTGGGCAATGAGCAGTTCTTC	CASNPGGLGNEQFF
NA	TRBV7-6	NA	TRBJ2-2	TGTGCCAGCAGCTTAGATCGGACAACCCCGAACACCGGGGAGCTGTTTTTT	CASSLDRTTPNTGELFF
NA	TRBV30	NA	TRBJ2-3	TGTGCCCAAGAGGGCGTCAACACAGATACGCAGTATTTT	CAQEGVNTDTQYF
NA	TRBV10-3	TRBD2	TRBJ2-1	TGTGCCATCAGTGCATCCCCGGGGGGGAGCTCCTACAATGAGCAGTTCTTC	CAISASPGGSSYNEQFF
NA	TRBV19	TRBD1	TRBJ1-1	TGTGCCAGTAGCCCTATAAGACAGGGGAGTCTCCACAAGTCTGCTGAAGCTTTCTTT	CASSPIRQGSLHKSAEAFF
NA	TRBV3-1/TRBV3-2	TRBD2	TRBJ2-1	TGTGCCAGCAGGCCGACGGGACTAGCCTACAATGAGCAGTTCTTC	CASRPTGLAYNEQFF
NA	TRBV19	NA	TRBJ2-1	TGTGCCAGTACCCCCCCCTTCGGTGAGCAGTTCTTC	CASTPPFGEQFF
NA	TRBV9	TRBD2	TRBJ2-7	TGTGCCAGCAGCGCGGCTAGCGGGAGTGTGTACTTC	CASSAASGSVYF